One and the same sample provided the 18 T cell receptor beta chains below, sequenced in a study of shared clonotypes between healthy human individuals. CD45RO-negative, CCR7-positively selected cells formed the naive CD8 fraction, excluding terminally differentiated effector memory CD45RA+ cells. Method: immunoSEQ multiplex PCR; TCRdb's copy keeps in-frame clones and lacks some. In the table there are millions of clones, about 94% of which are singletons. Source material: naive CD8+ T cells sorted from blood. These receptors were collected from a man in his late teens or twenties in good health.

The rearrangement uses TRBV15 and TRBJ1-2, with 12 bases that match TRBD1. This CDR3 region has 15 residues. The germline V gene encodes CDR1 LNHNV and CDR2 YYDKDF (reference sequence). After removal of 0 bases from V and 7 bases from J, the junction contained 3 bases not matched to a gene. This CDR3 is CATSREGQGAGGYTF. The CDR3 nucleotides are TGTGCCACCAGCAGAGAGGGACAGGGGGCAGGTGGCTACACCTTC.

The CDR3 sequence is CASSDRAGLNTGELFF. The CDR3 DNA follows: TGCGCCAGCAGTGACAGGGCGGGCCTAAACACCGGGGAGCTGTTTTTT. The chain links TRBV10-1 to TRBJ2-2, with D possibly being TRBD1 or TRBD2 (5 bases each). V was cut by 3 bases and J by 2 bases, with 13 bases left in between. Per germline, CDR1 WNHNN and CDR2 SYGVQD (reference sequence). The CDR3 covers 16 residues.

The chain links TRBV19 to TRBJ1-1; no reliable D call. The ends were cut back, 5 bases at V and 2 bases at J, with 9 bases in the middle. CDR1 and CDR2 from the germline V gene are LNHDA and SQIVND (reference sequence). CDR3 length: 13 residues. CDR3 region: CASSSSLNTEAFF. The CDR3, as DNA: TGTGCCAGTAGTTCCAGCTTAAACACTGAAGCTTTCTTT. The full variable domain, completed using reference TRBV19 and TRBJ1-1, is DGGITQSPKYLFRKEGQNVTLSCEQNLNHDAMYWYRQDPGQGLRLIYYSQIVNDFQKGDIAEGYSVSREKKESFPLTVTSAQKNPTAFYLCASSSSLNTEAFFGQGTRLTVV.

J is TRBJ2-1 and V is TRBV6-1, with 8 bases identical to TRBD2. CDR1 is MNHNS and CDR2 is SASEGT in the germline V gene. CDR3 length equals 15 residues. V was clipped by 3 bases and J by 8 bases; unmatched bases: 9. The CDR3 bases are TGTGCCAGCAGTGATGGTGGCGGGAGGATCTATGAGCAGTTCTTC. It yields the protein CASSDGGGRIYEQFF.

Worth noting for this clone: Within the sample, other DNA sequences also encode this same CDR3. This chain links TRBV27 with TRBJ2-5; D not certain. V shed 3 bases and J shed 4 bases, with 9 bases lying between them. This CDR3 is 13 amino acids long. CDR1 MNHEY and CDR2 SMNVEV come from the germline V gene (reference sequence). Written as DNA, the CDR3 is TGTGCCAGCAGTTTCGGTTCCGGAGAGACCCAGTACTTC. Amino acids: CASSFGSGETQYF.

This chain connects TRBV27 to TRBJ2-7; perhaps TRBD2 as D (6 bases). Germline V gives CDR1 MNHEY, CDR2 SMNVEV (reference sequence). The ends were cut back, 0 bases at V and 2 bases at J, with 14 bases in the middle. CDR3 length: 16 amino acids. The CDR3 spells CASSLSSGVIAYEQYF. CDR3 nucleotide sequence: TGTGCCAGCAGTTTATCTTCGGGAGTCATAGCCTACGAGCAGTACTTC.

The chain links TRBV6-5 to TRBJ2-1, with TRBD1 identical over 8 bases. The J segment lost 8 bases and the V segment lost 0 bases, leaving 6 bases of the junction unmatched. The CDR3 is 15 amino acids. Looked up from germline, CDR1 is MNHEY and CDR2 is SVGAGI. CDR3 protein: CASSYSTSGGDEQFF. The CDR3 nucleotides are TGTGCCAGCAGTTACTCAACATCAGGGGGCGATGAGCAGTTCTTC.

This clone was counted only a few times. Other DNA sequences in this sample translate to the same CDR3. J is TRBJ1-2 and V is TRBV7-2; 7 bases match TRBD1. V shed 1 base and J 1 base; nucleotides not matched to a gene: 3. Germline assignment: CDR1 SGHTA and CDR2 FQGNSA. This CDR3 spans 15 amino acids. The CDR3 DNA reads as TGTGCCAGCAGCTTAGTCTCAGGGGGTAACTATGGCTACACCTTC. Translated, it gives CASSLVSGGNYGYTF.

As concerns this clone: Other nucleotide sequences in the sample specify the same CDR3. This chain links TRBV6-1 with TRBJ2-1, with D unclear. The length of the CDR3 is 15 residues. V was trimmed by 0 bases and J by 0 bases, leaving 6 bases between them. Germline lookup yields CDR1 MNHNS and CDR2 SASEGT. This CDR3 reads CASSEAPSSYNEQFF. The DNA for the CDR3 is TGTGCCAGCAGTGAAGCACCGAGCTCCTACAATGAGCAGTTCTTC.

The chain recombines TRBV15 with TRBJ2-3, with D tentatively TRBD2 (6 bases). Trimming stripped 5 bases from V and 2 bases from J, with 17 bases between. CDR1 LNHNV and CDR2 YYDKDF come from the germline V gene (reference sequence). The CDR3 consists of 16 residues. The CDR3 here is CATSGGLLAFTDTQYF. CDR3 nucleotide sequence: TGTGCCACCAGCGGAGGCCTTCTAGCGTTCACAGATACGCAGTATTTT.

The V gene is TRBV4-1, the J gene TRBJ1-6, with D perhaps TRBD1 (5 bases). CDR3 length: 13 amino acids. Trimming stripped 3 bases from V and 6 bases from J, with 6 bases between. CDR1 and CDR2 (germline): MGHRA, YSYEKL. The CDR3 DNA reads as TGCGCCAGCAGCCAGGGGGGTAATTCACCCCTCCACTTT. Its protein is CASSQGGNSPLHF.

The rearrangement links TRBV28 to TRBJ2-2; a possible D gene is TRBD1 (5 bases). Trimming left V 3 bases short and J 4 bases short, with 9 bases between. The CDR3 sequence is 14 residues long. Per the germline V gene, CDR1 is MDHEN and CDR2 is SYDVKM. DNA for the CDR3: TGTGCCAGCAGTTTGGCAGGGCCCACCGGGGAGCTGTTTTTT. Encoded protein: CASSLAGPTGELFF.

This clone was found once. The chain carries TRBV19 and TRBJ1-3; D may be TRBD1 (5 bases). Germline V lookup: CDR1 LNHDA, CDR2 SQIVND (reference sequence). The CDR3 loop spans 15 amino acids. The ends were cut back, 3 bases at V and 4 bases at J, with 13 bases in the middle. CDR3 DNA: TGTGCCAGTAGTATCGGGGGTTTATGGGGAAACACCATATATTTT. The encoded protein is CASSIGGLWGNTIYF.

The V call is TRBV4-3, the J call TRBJ2-1; the match to TRBD2 covers 8 bases. The V segment lost 1 base and the J segment 7 bases; nucleotides outside the gene matches: 12. Germline values: CDR1 LGHNA, CDR2 YSLEER. The length of the CDR3 is 17 residues. CDR3 in DNA: TGCGCCAGCAGCCAAGGGGTGTCTCGGGAGGGCCCGAATGAGCAGTTCTTC. This encodes CASSQGVSREGPNEQFF.

V usage is TRBV29-1 and J usage is TRBJ2-1, with 10 bases that match TRBD1. Trimming removed 4 bases from V and 2 bases from J; junction bases left unmatched: 5. Germline V gene sequence: CDR1 SQVTM, CDR2 ANQGSEA. The CDR3 loop spans 15 amino acids. The DNA of the CDR3 is TGCAGCGTTGGGGAGGGACAGGGGACCTACAATGAGCAGTTCTTC. It is translated as CSVGEGQGTYNEQFF.

The chain has TRBV5-8 and TRBJ2-5; TRBD1 matches at 7 bases. Germline CDR1 is SGHTS and CDR2 is YDEGEE. This CDR3 is built from 15 residues. V trimming: 0 bases; J trimming: 4 bases; junction bases outside the gene matches: 6. The CDR3 loop reads CASSLVGGLGETQYF. CDR3 in DNA: TGTGCCAGCAGCTTGGTAGGGGGCCTGGGAGAGACCCAGTACTTC.

The V call is TRBV5-1, the J call TRBJ2-3; TRBD1 or TRBD2 may be the D gene (5 bases each). CDR3 length equals 17 residues. Trimming shortened V by 3 bases and J by 3 bases, and 20 bases separated the two germline ends. Germline values: CDR1 SGHRS, CDR2 YFSETQ. The CDR3 loop is CASSSIRDPSWTDTQYF. The CDR3, as DNA: TGCGCCAGCAGCTCGATACGGGACCCGTCTTGGACAGATACGCAGTATTTT.

About this clone: The sample has other DNA sequences that encode this CDR3 too. The chain employs TRBV7-9 and TRBJ2-1; TRBD2 matches at 8 bases. The length of the CDR3 is 15 residues. Germline V CDR1 and CDR2: SEHNR, FQNEAQ (reference sequence). V lost 1 base and J lost 7; bases outside the gene matches: 6. CDR3 amino acids: CASSLVGLAGNEQFF. The CDR3 coding sequence is TGTGCCAGCAGCTTAGTAGGACTAGCTGGGAATGAGCAGTTCTTC.